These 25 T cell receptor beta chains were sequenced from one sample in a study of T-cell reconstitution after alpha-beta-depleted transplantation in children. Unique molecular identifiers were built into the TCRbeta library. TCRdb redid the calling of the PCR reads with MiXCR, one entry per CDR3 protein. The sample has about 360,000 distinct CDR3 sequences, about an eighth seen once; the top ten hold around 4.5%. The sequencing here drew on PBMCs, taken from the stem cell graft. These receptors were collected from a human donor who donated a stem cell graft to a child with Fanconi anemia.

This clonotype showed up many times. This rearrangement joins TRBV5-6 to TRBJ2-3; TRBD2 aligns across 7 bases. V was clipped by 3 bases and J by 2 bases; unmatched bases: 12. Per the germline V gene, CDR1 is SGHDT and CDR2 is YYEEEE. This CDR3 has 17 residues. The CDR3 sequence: CASSSDRSAGYTDTQYF. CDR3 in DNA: TGTGCCAGCAGCTCCGATCGGTCAGCGGGGTACACAGATACGCAGTATTTT.

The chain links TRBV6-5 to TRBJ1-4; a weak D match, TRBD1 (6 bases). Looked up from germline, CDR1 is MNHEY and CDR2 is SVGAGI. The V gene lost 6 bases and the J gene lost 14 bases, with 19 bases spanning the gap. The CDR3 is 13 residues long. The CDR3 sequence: CASSPKRGVRLFF. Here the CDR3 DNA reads TGTGCCAGCAGCCCCAAAAGGGGGGTCCGGCTGTTTTTT.

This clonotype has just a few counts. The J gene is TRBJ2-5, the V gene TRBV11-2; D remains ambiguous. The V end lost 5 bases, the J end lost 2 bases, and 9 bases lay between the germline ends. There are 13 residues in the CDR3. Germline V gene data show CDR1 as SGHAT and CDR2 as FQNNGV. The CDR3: CASSEPTQETQYF. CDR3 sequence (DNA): TGTGCCAGCAGCGAACCGACGCAAGAGACCCAGTACTTC.

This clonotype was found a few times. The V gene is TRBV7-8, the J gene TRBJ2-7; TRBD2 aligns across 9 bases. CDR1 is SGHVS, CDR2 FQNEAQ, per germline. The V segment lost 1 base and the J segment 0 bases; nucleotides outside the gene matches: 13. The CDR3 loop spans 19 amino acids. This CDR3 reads CASSLGVAAGGPPSYEQYV. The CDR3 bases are TGTGCCAGCAGCTTAGGGGTTGCGGCGGGGGGGCCCCCCTCCTACGAGCAGTACGTC.

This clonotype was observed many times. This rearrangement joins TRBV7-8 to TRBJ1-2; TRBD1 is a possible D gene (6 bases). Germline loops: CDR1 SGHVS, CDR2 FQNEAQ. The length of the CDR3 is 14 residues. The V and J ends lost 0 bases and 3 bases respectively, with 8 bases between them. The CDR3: CASSLAAGDYGYTF. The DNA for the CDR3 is TGTGCCAGCAGCTTAGCTGCAGGGGACTATGGCTACACCTTC.

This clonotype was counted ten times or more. The CDR3 nucleotides are TGTGCCAGCTCCTTACGAGGTTACGACACTGAAGCTTTCTTT. This translates into CASSLRGYDTEAFF. V and J are TRBV12-3 or TRBV12-4 and TRBJ1-1; D is undetermined. The V gene lost 8 bases and the J gene lost 3 bases, with 16 bases spanning the gap. This CDR3 region has 14 residues.

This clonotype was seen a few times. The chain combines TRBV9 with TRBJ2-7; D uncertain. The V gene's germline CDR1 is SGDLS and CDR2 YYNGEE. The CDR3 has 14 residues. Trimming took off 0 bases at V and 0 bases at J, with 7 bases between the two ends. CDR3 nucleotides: TGTGCCAGCAGCGTAGGGTTCAGCTCCTACGAGCAGTACTTC. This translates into CASSVGFSSYEQYF.

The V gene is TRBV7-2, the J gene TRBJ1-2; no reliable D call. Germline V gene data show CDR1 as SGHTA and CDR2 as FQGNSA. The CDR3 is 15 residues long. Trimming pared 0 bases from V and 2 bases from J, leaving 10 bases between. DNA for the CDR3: TGTGCCAGCAGCTTAGCAGGCCGCCAAAACTATGGCTACACCTTC. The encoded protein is CASSLAGRQNYGYTF.

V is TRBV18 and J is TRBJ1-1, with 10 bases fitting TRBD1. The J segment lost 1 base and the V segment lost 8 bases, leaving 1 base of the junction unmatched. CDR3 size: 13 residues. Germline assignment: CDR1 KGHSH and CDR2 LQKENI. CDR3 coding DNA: TGTGCCAGCAGACAGGGGGCGAACACTGAAGCTTTCTTT. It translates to CASRQGANTEAFF. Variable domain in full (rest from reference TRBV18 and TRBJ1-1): NAGVMQNPRHLVRRRGQEARLRCSPMKGHSHVYWYRQLPEEGLKFMVYLQKENIIDESGMPKERFSAEFPKEGPSILRIQQVVRGDSAAYFCASRQGANTEAFFGQGTRLTVV.

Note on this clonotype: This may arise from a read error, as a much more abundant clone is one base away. CDR3 sequence reads: CASSPGWGTESFF. CDR3 nucleotides: TGTGCCAGCAGCCCTGGGTGGGGAACTGAATCTTTCTTT. This sequence joins TRBV12-3 or TRBV12-4 and TRBJ1-1; no clear D. This CDR3 contains 13 residues.

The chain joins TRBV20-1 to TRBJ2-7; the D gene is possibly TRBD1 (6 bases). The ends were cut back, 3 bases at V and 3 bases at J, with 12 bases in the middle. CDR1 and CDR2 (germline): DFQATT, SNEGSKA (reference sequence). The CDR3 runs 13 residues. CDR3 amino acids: CSARYPRGYEQYF. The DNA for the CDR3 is TGCAGTGCTAGGTATCCCAGGGGCTACGAGCAGTACTTC.

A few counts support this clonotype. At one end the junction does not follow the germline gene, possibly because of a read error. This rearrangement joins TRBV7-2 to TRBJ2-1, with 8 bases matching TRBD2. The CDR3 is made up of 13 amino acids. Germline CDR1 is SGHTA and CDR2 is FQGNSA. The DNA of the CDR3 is TGTGCCAGCAGCCTTAAGCGGGGGTTTTTGCTCGAGTTC. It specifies CASSLKRGFLLEF.

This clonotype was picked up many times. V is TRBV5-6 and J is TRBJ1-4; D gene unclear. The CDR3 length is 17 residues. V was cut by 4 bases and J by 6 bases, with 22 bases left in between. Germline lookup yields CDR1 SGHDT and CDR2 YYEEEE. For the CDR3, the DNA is TGTGCCAGCAGCCGTACCAGCCTTACACAACCGCATGAAAAACTGTTTTTT. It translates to CASSRTSLTQPHEKLFF. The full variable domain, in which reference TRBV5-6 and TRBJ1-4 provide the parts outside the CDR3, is DAGVTQSPTHLIKTRGQQVTLRCSPKSGHDTVSWYQQALGQGPQFIFQYYEEEERQRGNFPDRFSGHQFPNYSSELNVNALLLGDSALYLCASSRTSLTQPHEKLFFGSGTQLSVL.

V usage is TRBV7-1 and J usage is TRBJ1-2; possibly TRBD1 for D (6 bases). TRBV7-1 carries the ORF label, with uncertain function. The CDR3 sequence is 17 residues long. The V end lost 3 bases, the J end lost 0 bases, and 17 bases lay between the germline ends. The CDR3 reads CASSSLQGSGANYGYTF. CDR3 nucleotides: TGTGCCAGCAGCTCTCTCCAGGGGTCTGGGGCTAACTATGGCTACACCTTC.

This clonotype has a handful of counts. CDR3 in DNA: TGCAGTGCTAGAGCCCCCAGGGAGAGTACCGGGGAGCTGTTTTTT. Translating gives CSARAPRESTGELFF. The chain couples TRBV20-1 to TRBJ2-2; D may correspond to TRBD1 or TRBD2 (5 bases each). The CDR3 runs to 15 residues. V shed 1 base and J shed 5 bases, with 14 bases lying between them. Germline V gives CDR1 DFQATT, CDR2 SNEGSKA (reference sequence).

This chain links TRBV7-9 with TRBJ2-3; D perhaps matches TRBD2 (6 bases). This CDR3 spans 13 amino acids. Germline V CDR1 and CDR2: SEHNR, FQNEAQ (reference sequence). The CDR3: CALLRGTTDTQYF. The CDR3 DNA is TGTGCTCTTCTTCGGGGGACCACAGATACGCAGTATTTT.

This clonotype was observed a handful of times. CDR3 sequence reads: CASSPQMRMNTGELFF. CDR3 DNA sequence: TGTGCCAGCTCACCTCAGATGCGGATGAACACCGGGGAGCTGTTTTTT. The rearrangement links TRBV18 to TRBJ2-2, with unresolved D. This CDR3 has 16 residues. Between the trimmed V and J ends, which lost 3 bases and 1 base, there was a span of 12 bases. Germline V gene data show CDR1 as KGHSH and CDR2 as LQKENI.

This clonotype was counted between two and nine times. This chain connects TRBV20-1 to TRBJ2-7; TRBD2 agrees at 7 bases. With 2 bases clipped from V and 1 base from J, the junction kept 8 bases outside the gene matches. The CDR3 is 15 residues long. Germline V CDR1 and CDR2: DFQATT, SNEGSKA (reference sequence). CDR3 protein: CSARSRWEGSYEQYV. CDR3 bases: TGCAGTGCTAGATCCCGGTGGGAGGGGTCCTACGAGCAGTACGTC.

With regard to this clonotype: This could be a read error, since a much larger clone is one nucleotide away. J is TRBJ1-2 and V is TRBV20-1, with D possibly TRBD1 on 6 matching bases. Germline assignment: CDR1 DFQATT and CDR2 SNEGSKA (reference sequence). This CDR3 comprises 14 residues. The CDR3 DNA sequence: TGCAGTGCTAGAGATTTCCGGAGGGGGGGCGGCTACCCCTTC. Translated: CSARDFRRGGGYPF.

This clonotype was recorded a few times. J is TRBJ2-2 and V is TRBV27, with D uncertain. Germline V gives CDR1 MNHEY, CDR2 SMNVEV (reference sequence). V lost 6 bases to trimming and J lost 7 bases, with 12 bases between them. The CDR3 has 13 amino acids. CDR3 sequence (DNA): TGTGCCAGCAGCGTCGAAGAAGGCGGGGAGCTGTTTTTT. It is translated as CASSVEEGGELFF.

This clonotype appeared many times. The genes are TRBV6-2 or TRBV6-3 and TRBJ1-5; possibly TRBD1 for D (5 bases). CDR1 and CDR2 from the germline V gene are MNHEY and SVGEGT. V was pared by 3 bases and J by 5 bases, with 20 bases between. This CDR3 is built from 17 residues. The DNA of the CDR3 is TGTGCCAGCAGTTATATCACAGGCGAGGGAATGGATCAGCCCCAGCATTTT. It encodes CASSYITGEGMDQPQHF.

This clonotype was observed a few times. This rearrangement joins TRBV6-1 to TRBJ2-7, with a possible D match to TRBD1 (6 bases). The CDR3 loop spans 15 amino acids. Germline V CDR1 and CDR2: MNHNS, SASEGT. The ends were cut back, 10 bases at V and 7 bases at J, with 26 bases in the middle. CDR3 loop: CATTQSRDRRQEQYF. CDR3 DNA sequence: TGTGCCACCACACAGTCCCGAGACAGGCGCCAGGAGCAGTACTTC.

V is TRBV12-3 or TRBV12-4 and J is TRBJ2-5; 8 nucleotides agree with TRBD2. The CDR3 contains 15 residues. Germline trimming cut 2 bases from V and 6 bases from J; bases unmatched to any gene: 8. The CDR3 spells CASSLTGGTKKTQYF. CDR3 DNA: TGTGCCAGCAGTTTAACGGGAGGGACTAAGAAGACCCAGTACTTC.

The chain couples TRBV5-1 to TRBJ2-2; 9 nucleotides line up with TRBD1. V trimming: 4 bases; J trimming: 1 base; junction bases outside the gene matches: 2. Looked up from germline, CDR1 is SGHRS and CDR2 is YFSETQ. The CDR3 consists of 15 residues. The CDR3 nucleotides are TGCGCCAGCAGCGAGGGACAGGGGAACACCGGGGAGCTGTTTTTT. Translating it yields CASSEGQGNTGELFF.

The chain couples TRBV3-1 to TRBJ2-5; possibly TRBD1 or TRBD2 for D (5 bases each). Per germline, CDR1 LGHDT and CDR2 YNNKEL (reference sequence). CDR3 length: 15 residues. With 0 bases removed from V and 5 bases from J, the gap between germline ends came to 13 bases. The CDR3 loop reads CASSQEGSEGETQYF. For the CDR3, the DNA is TGTGCCAGCAGCCAAGAGGGCTCTGAGGGGGAGACCCAGTACTTC.